Presented here are 7 T cell receptor beta chains from one specimen sequenced in a study of T cells in localized non-small cell lung cancer. Generated by immunoSEQ multiplex PCR, the TCRdb table keeps only in-frame clones and is missing some. Among fewer than 50,000 clones, roughly 80% were seen once, and the ten largest hold roughly 8%. Material: PBMCs, obtained before any cancer treatment. The origin of the receptors is a man between 40 and 75 years old with stage II lung adenocarcinoma.

This chain uses TRBV6-6 with TRBJ1-5; D call uncertain. Germline V CDR1 and CDR2: MNHNY, SVGAGI (reference sequence). The CDR3 runs to 12 residues. V lost 7 bases and J lost 4, with 8 bases in between. Here the CDR3 reads CASTAKNQPQHF. CDR3 coding DNA: TGTGCCAGCACCGCAAAGAATCAGCCCCAGCATTTT.

V gene TRBV7-9 combines with J gene TRBJ2-1; the match to TRBD1 covers 9 bases. The CDR3 has 16 residues. V lost 2 bases and J lost 2; bases outside the gene matches: 4. CDR1 and CDR2 (germline): SEHNR, FQNEAQ (reference sequence). CDR3 in amino acids: CASSLKQGATYNEQFF. The CDR3 nucleotides read TGTGCCAGCAGCTTAAAACAGGGGGCAACCTACAATGAGCAGTTCTTC.

The V and J genes are TRBV19 and TRBJ2-3; TRBD2 matches at 10 bases. There are 15 residues in the CDR3. In germline, CDR1 is LNHDA, CDR2 SQIVND (reference sequence). The V segment lost 0 bases and the J segment 9 bases; nucleotides outside the gene matches: 6. The CDR3 is CASSIDRSGGATQYF. DNA for the CDR3: TGTGCCAGTAGTATAGATAGAAGCGGGGGGGCGACGCAGTATTTT.

V gene TRBV21-1 combines with J gene TRBJ2-3; the tabulated D call, TRBD1, remains unverified against the DNA. TRBV21-1 is listed as a pseudogene. This CDR3 has 15 residues. The DNA for the CDR3 is TGTGCCAGCAGCAAAGAGGGGGTAAAGACAGATACGCAGTATTTT. It yields the protein CASSKEGVKTDTQYF.

This clone has a handful of counts. This chain joins TRBV6-1 and TRBJ1-1; no definite D call. The V gene's germline CDR1 is MNHNS and CDR2 SASEGT. Trimming cost V 6 bases and J 0 bases, with 14 bases left between them. The CDR3 is 15 residues long. CDR3 nucleotides: TGTGCCAGCAGAGAGAGGAGCAGCATGAACACTGAAGCTTTCTTT. Protein product: CASRERSSMNTEAFF.

This clone was observed a few times. The gene calls are TRBV7-9 and TRBJ1-1; possible D gene TRBD1, 5 bases. The germline V gene encodes CDR1 SEHNR and CDR2 FQNEAQ (reference sequence). V was clipped by 4 bases and J by 9 bases, with 9 bases between them. This CDR3 comprises 11 residues. The CDR3 bases are TGTGCCAGCAGCTCAGGGAGTCAAGCTTTCTTT. Protein: CASSSGSQAFF.

The chain is built from TRBV10-3 and TRBJ2-1, with 9 positions matching TRBD1. The CDR3 runs 15 residues. Trimming cost V 2 bases and J 6 bases; bases outside gene matches: 5. Germline V gene data show CDR1 as ENHRY and CDR2 as SYGVKD. The CDR3 DNA reads TGTGCCATCAGTGAGCCAGGACAGGGGAGCAATGAGCAGTTCTTC. It is translated as CAISEPGQGSNEQFF.